These 3 T cell receptor beta chains share one sample of origin, sequenced in a study of neurological immune-mediated disorders. Via MiXCR, TCRdb re-called the 5' RACE reads, giving one row per CDR3 protein. The sample contains around 52,000 distinct CDR3 sequences, about 5% of which appear only once. The sample was CD4+ T cells from blood. The receptor source for this set is a woman aged 18-29 years with multiple sclerosis.

This clonotype has ten or more counts. The V and J genes are TRBV7-2 and TRBJ1-1, with D perhaps TRBD1 (5 bases). The V gene's germline CDR1 is SGHTA and CDR2 FQGNSA. The CDR3 runs 12 residues. The ends were cut back, 5 bases at V and 6 bases at J, with 10 bases in the middle. The CDR3 region is CASSPMGAEAFF. CDR3 sequence (DNA): TGTGCCAGCAGCCCTATGGGGGCTGAAGCTTTCTTT.

Many counts were recorded for this clonotype. It may be a read error: a sequence one base away is much more abundant. This sequence joins TRBV5-1 and TRBJ2-5; D is perhaps TRBD1 or TRBD2 (6 bases each). The CDR3 runs to 16 residues. Trimming shortened V by 2 bases and J by 7 bases, and 21 bases separated the two germline ends. Germline CDR1 reads SGHRS; CDR2 reads YFSETQ. This chain's CDR3 is CASSLSAGLKGGTQYF. The CDR3 DNA reads TGCGCCAGCAGCTTAAGTGCGGGACTCAAGGGGGGGACCCAGTACTTC.

A few counts support this clonotype. The chain links TRBV19 to TRBJ1-2; TRBD1 matches at 10 bases. The CDR3 totals 17 residues. The J segment lost 6 bases and the V segment lost 6 bases, leaving 16 bases of the junction unmatched. Germline-derived CDR1 and CDR2 are LNHDA and SQIVND (reference sequence). In DNA form, the CDR3 reads TGTGCCAGTAGCCCGACCGGGACAGGGGCCCTGCTTGATGGCTACACCTTC. Its protein product is CASSPTGTGALLDGYTF.